This entry lists 3 T cell receptor beta chains sequenced from one sample in a study of blood T cell repertoires in COVID-19. Generated by immunoSEQ multiplex PCR, the TCRdb table keeps only in-frame clones and is missing some. The sample contains approximately 72,000 clones, 85% to 90% of which appear only once. The sequencing sample was made of peripheral blood. The receptors stem from a man between 60 and 75 years old with acute or convalescent COVID-19.

The V call is TRBV27, the J call TRBJ1-6; D unresolved. This CDR3 is built from 13 residues. CDR1 and CDR2 (germline): MNHEY, SMNVEV (reference sequence). The germline V and J ends were trimmed by 3 bases and 5 bases, with 5 bases remaining between them. Here the CDR3 DNA reads TGTGCCAGCAGTTTGTATCATAATTCACCCCTCCACTTT. It translates to CASSLYHNSPLHF.

V gene TRBV12-3 or TRBV12-4 combines with J gene TRBJ2-7; weak D call: TRBD2 (5 bases). This CDR3 contains 13 residues. V lost 3 bases and J 3 bases, leaving 9 bases between the germline ends. CDR3 DNA: TGTGCCAGCAGTTTGGCGGGCGGCTACGAGCAGTACTTC. It specifies CASSLAGGYEQYF.

The genes are TRBV19 and TRBJ1-5; D gene unclear. CDR3 length: 13 amino acids. The V end lost 5 bases, the J end lost 9 bases, and 14 bases lay between the germline ends. CDR1 LNHDA and CDR2 SQIVND come from the germline V gene (reference sequence). This CDR3 is CASSEEGLRPQHF. In DNA, the CDR3 is TGTGCCAGTAGTGAGGAGGGTCTAAGGCCCCAGCATTTT.